This TCR beta chain was sequenced in a study of cytomegalovirus exposure and HLA in healthy donors. Study-wide findings and caveats: The authors enumerated 150 to 200 TCR beta chains as linked to cytomegalovirus. A prior analysis recorded that most TCR beta V segments were productive about 90% or about 30% of the time.

A multiplex PCR was run with 60 Vbeta primers and 13 Jbeta primers. The protocol was immunoSEQ multiplex PCR, while the TCRdb copy is restricted to in-frame clones and leaves out a portion. The repertoire has 90,000 or so clones, 82% of them found once; the top ten carry roughly 3.4%. Points on this clone: No antigen is known for it. One end of the junction does not line up with germline, which may come from a read error.

Sequencing was done on a sample of PBMCs. The clonotype comes from a man between 25 and 39 years old in good health and CMV-seropositive.

CDR3 in amino acids: CARGLAGASLF. CDR3 DNA: TGTGCCAGGGGACTAGCGGGAGCCTCCCTTTTT. The V call is TRBV30, the J call TRBJ2-3; TRBD2 agrees at 14 bases. The CDR3 spans 11 residues. Looked up from germline, CDR1 is GTSNPN and CDR2 is SVGIG (reference sequence).